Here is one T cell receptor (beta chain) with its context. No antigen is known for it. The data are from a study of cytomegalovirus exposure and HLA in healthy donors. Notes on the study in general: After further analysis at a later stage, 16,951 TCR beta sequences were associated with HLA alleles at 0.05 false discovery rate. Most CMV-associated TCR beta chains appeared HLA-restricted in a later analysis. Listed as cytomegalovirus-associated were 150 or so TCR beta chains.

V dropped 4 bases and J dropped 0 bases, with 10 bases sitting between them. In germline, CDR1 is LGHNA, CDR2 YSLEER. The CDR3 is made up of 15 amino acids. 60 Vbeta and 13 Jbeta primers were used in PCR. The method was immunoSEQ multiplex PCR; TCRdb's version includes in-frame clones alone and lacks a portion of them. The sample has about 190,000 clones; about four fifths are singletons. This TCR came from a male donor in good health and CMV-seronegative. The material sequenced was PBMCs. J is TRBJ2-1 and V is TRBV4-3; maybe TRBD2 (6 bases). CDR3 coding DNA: TGCGCCAGCAGCCCGGACGGGAGCTCCTACAATGAGCAGTTCTTC. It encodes CASSPDGSSYNEQFF.